This T cell receptor beta chain was sequenced for a study of cytomegalovirus exposure and HLA in healthy donors. The wider study: Of roughly 400 genotyped donors, roughly 81% clustered with self-reported Caucasian donors.

Both 60 Vbeta primers and 13 Jbeta primers went into the PCR. Using immunoSEQ multiplex PCR, the repertoire was profiled, and TCRdb retains in-frame clones only, with some absent. The sample lists 68,000 or so clones; about 82% were seen once. The sample holds one count of this clone. Losses at the gene ends were 7 bases for V and 4 bases for J; bases not matched to a gene: 6. Germline V CDR1 and CDR2: LGHNA, YNFKEQ. This CDR3 has 15 residues. The clonotype originates from a woman in her thirties in good health and CMV-seronegative. V gene TRBV4-2 combines with J gene TRBJ2-1; 11 positions match TRBD2. Sample: PBMCs. The CDR3 reads CASTASGGRYNEQFF. In DNA, the CDR3 is TGTGCCAGCACCGCTAGCGGGGGGCGTTACAATGAGCAGTTCTTC.